This TCR beta chain was obtained from a study of T cell responses to AZD1222 COVID-19 vaccine. Using immunoSEQ multiplex PCR, the repertoire was profiled, and TCRdb retains in-frame clones only, with some absent. The data contain 95,000 to 150,000 clones, under 95% of them singletons. This clone rates as medium-sized (0.01 to 0.1%). This receptor was taken from an adult who received the AZD1222 COVID-19 vaccine. The sequencing here drew on peripheral blood, taken 28 days after the second AZD1222 dose.

CDR3 DNA sequence: TGTGCCAGCAGCTCCCTAGACAGGCGGTCGCAAGAGACCCAGTACTTC. Translating it yields CASSSLDRRSQETQYF. This chain links TRBV11-2 with TRBJ2-5, with a weak D call TRBD1 (6 bases). This CDR3 spans 16 amino acids. Trimming shortened V by 4 bases and J by 2 bases, and 17 bases separated the two germline ends. Per germline, CDR1 SGHAT and CDR2 FQNNGV.